This T cell receptor beta chain emerged from a study of cytomegalovirus exposure and HLA in healthy donors. Turning to the study itself: Of the donors genotyped, 300 to 500 in all, around 77% fell in the Caucasian-associated ancestry cluster.

V lost 2 bases, J lost 2 bases, and 6 bases stayed unmatched. This CDR3 region has 16 residues. CDR1 and CDR2 (germline): MGHRA, YSYEKL. Remarks on this clone: Its matching antigen is unknown.

PCR used 60 Vbeta primers and 13 Jbeta primers. The method was immunoSEQ multiplex PCR; TCRdb's version includes in-frame clones alone and lacks a portion of them. Of more than 100,000 clones in the sample, around 84% were seen once. Findings and caveats of the study: It has been reported that TCR beta sequences accurately predicted the HLA-A and HLA-B alleles of most subjects.

The rearrangement joins TRBV4-1 to TRBJ1-2, with 9 bases fitting TRBD1. Sequencing input: PBMCs. The TCR originated in a woman aged 25 to 39 in good health and CMV-seropositive. The CDR3 DNA follows: TGCGCCAGCAGCCAAACCCGGGACAGGGTCAACTATGGCTACACCTTC. This codes for CASSQTRDRVNYGYTF.